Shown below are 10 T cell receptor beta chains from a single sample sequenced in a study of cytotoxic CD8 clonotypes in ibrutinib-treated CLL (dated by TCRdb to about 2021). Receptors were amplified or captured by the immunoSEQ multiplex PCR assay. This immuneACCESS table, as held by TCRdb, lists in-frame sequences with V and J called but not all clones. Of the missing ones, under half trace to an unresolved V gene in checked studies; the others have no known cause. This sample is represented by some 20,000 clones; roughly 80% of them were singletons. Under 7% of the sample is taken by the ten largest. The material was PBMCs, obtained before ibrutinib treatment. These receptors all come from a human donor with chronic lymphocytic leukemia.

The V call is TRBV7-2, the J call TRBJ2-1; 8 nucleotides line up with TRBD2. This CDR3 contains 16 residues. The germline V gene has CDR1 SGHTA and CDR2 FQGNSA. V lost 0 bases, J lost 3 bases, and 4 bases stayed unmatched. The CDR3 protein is CASSLAGSGVYNEQFF. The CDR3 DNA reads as TGTGCCAGCAGCTTAGCAGGTAGCGGGGTCTACAATGAGCAGTTCTTC.

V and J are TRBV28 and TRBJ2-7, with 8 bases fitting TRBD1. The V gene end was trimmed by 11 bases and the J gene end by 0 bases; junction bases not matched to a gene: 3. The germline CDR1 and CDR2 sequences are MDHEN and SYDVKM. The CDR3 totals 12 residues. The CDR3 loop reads CAGQGGSYEQYF. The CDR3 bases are TGTGCCGGACAGGGAGGCTCCTACGAGCAGTACTTC.

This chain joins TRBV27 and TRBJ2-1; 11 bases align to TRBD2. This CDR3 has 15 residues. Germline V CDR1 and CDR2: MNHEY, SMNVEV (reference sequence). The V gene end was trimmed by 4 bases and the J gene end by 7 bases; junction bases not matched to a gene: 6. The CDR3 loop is CASSSRLAGNNEQFF. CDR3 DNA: TGTGCCAGCAGTTCCCGACTAGCGGGGAATAATGAGCAGTTCTTC.

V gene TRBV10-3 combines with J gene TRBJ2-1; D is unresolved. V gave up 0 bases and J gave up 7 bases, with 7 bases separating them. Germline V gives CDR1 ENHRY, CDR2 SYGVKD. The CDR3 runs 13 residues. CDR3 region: CAISESWGNEQFF. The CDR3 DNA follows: TGTGCCATCAGTGAGTCTTGGGGAAATGAGCAGTTCTTC.

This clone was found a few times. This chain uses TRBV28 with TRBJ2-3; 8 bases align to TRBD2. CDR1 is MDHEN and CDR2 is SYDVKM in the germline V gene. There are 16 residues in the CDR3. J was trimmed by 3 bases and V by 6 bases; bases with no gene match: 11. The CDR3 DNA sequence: TGTGCCAGCAGACCCCCGCCAGCGGGGGTAACAGATACGCAGTATTTT. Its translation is CASRPPPAGVTDTQYF.

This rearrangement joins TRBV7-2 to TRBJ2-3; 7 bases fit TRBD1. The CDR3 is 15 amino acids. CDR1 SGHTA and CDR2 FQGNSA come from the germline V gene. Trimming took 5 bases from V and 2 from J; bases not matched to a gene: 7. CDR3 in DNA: TGTGCCAGCAGCGGGCGCGGACAGGCCACAGATACGCAGTATTTT. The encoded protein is CASSGRGQATDTQYF.

The CDR3 spells CASSPPRTGFNNQPQHF. The CDR3 DNA sequence: TGTGCCAGCTCACCACCGAGGACAGGGTTTAACAATCAGCCCCAGCATTTT. The chain combines TRBV18 with TRBJ1-5; 8 positions agree with TRBD1. Per the germline V gene, CDR1 is KGHSH and CDR2 is LQKENI. The CDR3 spans 17 residues. V gave up 0 bases and J gave up 3 bases; unmatched junction bases: 7.

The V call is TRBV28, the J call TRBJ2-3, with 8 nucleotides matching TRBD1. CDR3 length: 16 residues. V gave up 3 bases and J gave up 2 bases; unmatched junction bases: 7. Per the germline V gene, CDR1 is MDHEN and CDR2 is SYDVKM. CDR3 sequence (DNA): TGTGCCAGCAGTTTGGACGTGGGACAGGCCACAGATACGCAGTATTTT. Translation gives CASSLDVGQATDTQYF.

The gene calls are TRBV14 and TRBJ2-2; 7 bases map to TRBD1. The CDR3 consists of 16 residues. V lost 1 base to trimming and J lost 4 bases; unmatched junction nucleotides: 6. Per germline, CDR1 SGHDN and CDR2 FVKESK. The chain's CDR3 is CASSQVGDRVTGELFF. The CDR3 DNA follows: TGTGCCAGCAGCCAAGTAGGAGACAGGGTCACCGGGGAGCTGTTTTTT.

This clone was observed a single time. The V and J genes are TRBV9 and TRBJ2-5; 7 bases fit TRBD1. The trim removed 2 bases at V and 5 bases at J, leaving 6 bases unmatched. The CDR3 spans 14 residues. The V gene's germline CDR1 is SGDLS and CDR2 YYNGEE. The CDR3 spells CASSVQGDGETQYF. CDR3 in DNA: TGTGCCAGCAGCGTCCAGGGGGATGGTGAGACCCAGTACTTC.